This is a list of T cell receptor beta chains from one sample in a study of beta chain features in type 1 diabetes. Sequenced by immunoSEQ multiplex PCR; TCRdb stores in-frame clones only, minus some. The table records 350,000 to 450,000 clones, more than 11% of them present only once. The sample consisted of naive CD4+ T cells from blood. These receptors came from a man in his thirties or forties in good health. The CDR3 runs from the conserved cysteine through the conserved F or W. Each record gives: CDR3 length, J gene, D gene, clone size, V gene, CDR3 protein, CDR3 DNA. A D gene is named only where the DNA matches it firmly. Only part of the rows carry a size: once, few, many, or a class if the clone is expanded.

>16|TRBJ2-5|TRBD2|few|TRBV9
CASSVVPAGSQETQYF
TGTGCCAGCAGCGTAGTCCCAGCGGGGAGCCAAGAGACCCAGTACTTC
>13|TRBJ1-6|.|.|TRBV19
CASSISVASPLHF
TGTGCCAGTAGTATTTCGGTTGCTTCACCCCTCCACTTT
>17|TRBJ2-1|TRBD2|.|TRBV11-3
CASTGPSGRADYNEQFF
TGTGCCAGCACGGGACCGAGCGGGAGGGCCGACTACAATGAGCAGTTCTTC
>14|TRBJ2-7|.|.|TRBV6-6
CASSPPDRTYEQYF
TGTGCCAGCAGCCCTCCGGACCGAACCTACGAGCAGTACTTC
>16|TRBJ2-4|TRBD1|.|TRBV9
CASSSGQGLSKNIQYF
TGTGCCAGCAGCTCAGGACAGGGGTTATCCAAAAACATTCAGTACTTC
>16|TRBJ2-2|TRBD2|.|TRBV27
CASSQSGGLYIGELFF
TGTGCCAGCAGCCAGAGCGGGGGATTGTATATTGGGGAGCTGTTTTTT
>16|TRBJ1-1|.|.|TRBV5-4
CASSLGQGGGFAEAFF
TGTGCCAGCAGCTTGGGGCAGGGTGGAGGATTTGCTGAAGCTTTCTTT
>15|TRBJ2-2|.|few|TRBV4-1
CASTPGGANTGELFF
TGCGCCAGCACCCCAGGCGGGGCGAACACCGGGGAGCTGTTTTTT
>14|TRBJ2-1|.|.|TRBV30
CAWSVHGAYTKQFF
TGTGCCTGGAGTGTACACGGTGCTTACACAAAGCAGTTCTTC
>15|TRBJ2-3|TRBD2|.|TRBV6-4
CASSVLAGGTDTQYF
TGTGCCAGCAGTGTACTAGCGGGTGGGACAGATACGCAGTATTTT
>12|TRBJ1-5|.|few|TRBV30
CAWSATSQPQHF
TGTGCCTGGAGTGCCACCTCTCAGCCCCAGCATTTT
>19|TRBJ2-6|.|.|TRBV4-2
CASSSKGGGRISGANVLTF
TGTGCCAGCAGCTCAAAAGGGGGAGGCCGAATCTCTGGGGCCAACGTCCTGACTTTC
>18|TRBJ2-3|TRBD2|few|TRBV29-1
CSVGRGLAGVGGTDTQYF
TGCAGCGTTGGTCGGGGACTAGCGGGAGTAGGCGGCACAGATACGCAGTATTTT
>14|TRBJ2-7|.|few|TRBV4-3
CASSREQGFGEQYF
TGCGCCAGCAGCCGAGAACAGGGCTTTGGCGAGCAGTACTTC
>13|TRBJ2-7|.|.|TRBV6-5
CASTQIGSYEQYF
TGTGCCAGCACCCAAATAGGAAGCTACGAGCAGTACTTC
>14|TRBJ2-5|.|few|TRBV9
CASSVDSGLETQYF
TGTGCCAGCAGCGTAGATTCAGGGTTGGAGACCCAGTACTTC
>14|TRBJ1-1|.|.|TRBV6-5
CASSRLSLGTEAFF
TGTGCCAGCAGCCGGCTCTCCTTGGGCACTGAAGCTTTCTTT
>16|TRBJ2-1|.|few|TRBV7-9
CASSPLAGSSYNEQFF
TGTGCCAGCAGCCCCCTCGCCGGAAGCTCCTACAATGAGCAGTTCTTC
>14|TRBJ2-1|.|few|TRBV30
CAWSALGSYNEQFF
TGTGCCTGGAGTGCCTTGGGATCCTACAATGAGCAGTTCTTC
>13|TRBJ2-1|TRBD1|.|TRBV19
CASSRDRGNEQFF
TGTGCCAGCTCTCGGGACAGGGGAAATGAGCAGTTCTTC
>16|TRBJ1-4|TRBD1|few|TRBV6-5
CASSYSTGGHNEKLFF
TGTGCCAGCAGTTATTCTACAGGGGGCCACAATGAAAAACTGTTTTTT
>16|TRBJ2-5|.|.|TRBV5-1
CASSLTPSGDQETQYF
TGCGCCAGCAGCTTAACCCCGTCGGGGGACCAAGAGACCCAGTACTTC
>14|TRBJ1-6|.|.|TRBV6-5
CASSYNQVNSPLHF
TGTGCCAGCAGTTATAATCAAGTTAATTCACCCCTCCACTTT
>15|TRBJ2-6|.|.|TRBV7-9
CASSFPTPQAPVLTF
TGTGCCAGCAGCTTCCCCACACCACAGGCCCCGGTCCTGACTTTC
>14|TRBJ2-5|.|few|TRBV4-3
CASSRDPSAETQYF
TGCGCCAGCAGCCGAGACCCTAGCGCTGAGACCCAGTACTTC
>13|TRBJ1-1|.|few|TRBV30
CAWRIRAYTEAFF
TGTGCCTGGAGGATCAGGGCCTACACTGAAGCTTTCTTT
>15|TRBJ2-3|.|.|TRBV7-6
CASSLVVAGGDTQYF
TGTGCCAGCAGCTTAGTGGTAGCCGGGGGCGATACGCAGTATTTT
>15|TRBJ2-2|.|.|TRBV5-4
CASSPTDDYTGELFF
TGTGCCAGCAGCCCCACGGACGACTACACCGGGGAGCTGTTTTTT
>14|TRBJ2-7|.|few|TRBV25-1
CASSTGPNTYEQYF
TGTGCCAGCAGTACGGGACCCAACACCTACGAGCAGTACTTC
>15|TRBJ1-2|TRBD1|once|TRBV5-4
CASSLAVGQGYGYTF
TGTGCCAGCAGCTTGGCTGTCGGACAGGGGTACGGCTACACCTTC
>14|TRBJ2-5|TRBD2|.|TRBV6-5
CASTGVRGGETQYF
TGTGCCAGCACCGGAGTAAGGGGAGGGGAGACCCAGTACTTC
>14|TRBJ1-1|.|.|TRBV14
CASSQDLGRTEAFF
TGTGCCAGCAGCCAAGATTTGGGTAGGACTGAAGCTTTCTTT
>12|TRBJ2-2|.|.|TRBV29-1
CSVRLLHGELFF
TGCAGCGTTCGACTCCTCCACGGGGAGCTGTTTTTT
>14|TRBJ1-1|TRBD1|.|TRBV7-9
CASSLELGGNGAFF
TGTGCCAGCAGCTTAGAACTAGGGGGCAATGGTGCTTTCTTT
>15|TRBJ2-5|.|.|TRBV28
CASSFRRMYQETQYF
TGTGCCAGCAGTTTCCGGCGGATGTACCAAGAGACCCAGTACTTC
>20|TRBJ2-1|.|.|TRBV14
CASSHPGSQGSGLIRGEQFF
TGTGCCAGCAGCCATCCCGGTAGTCAGGGTAGCGGCTTGATTCGCGGTGAGCAGTTCTTC
>22|TRBJ2-1|.|.|TRBV7-3
CASSLLPALFSAGQPSYNEQFF
TGTGCCAGCAGCTTACTCCCGGCGTTGTTTTCGGCGGGCCAGCCCTCCTACAATGAGCAGTTCTTC
>15|TRBJ2-2|.|few|TRBV4-2
CASSQGAVNTGELFF
TGTGCCAGCAGCCAAGGCGCCGTTAACACCGGGGAGCTGTTTTTT
>13|TRBJ1-2|.|once|TRBV6-1
CASAGEANYGYTF
TGTGCCAGCGCGGGGGAAGCTAACTATGGCTACACCTTC
>17|TRBJ1-3|TRBD1|.|TRBV9
CASSVAGQRSAGNTIYF
TGTGCCAGCAGCGTAGCGGGACAGAGATCTGCTGGAAACACCATATATTTT
>14|TRBJ2-5|.|few|TRBV5-4
CASSFKDPRETQYF
TGTGCCAGCAGCTTTAAGGATCCTAGGGAGACCCAGTACTTC
>12|TRBJ2-7|.|.|TRBV2
CASSEAGYEQYF
TGTGCCAGCAGTGAAGCCGGATACGAGCAGTACTTC
>13|TRBJ2-5|.|few|TRBV4-1
CASSPREPETQYF
TGCGCCAGCAGCCCGCGTGAGCCAGAGACCCAGTACTTC
>14|TRBJ2-1|.|few|TRBV5-1
CASRRRDSYNEQFF
TGCGCCAGCCGGAGAAGGGACTCCTACAATGAGCAGTTCTTC
>15|TRBJ2-5|TRBD2|few|TRBV10-3
CAISTTLAGEETQYF
TGTGCCATCAGTACTACTCTAGCGGGAGAAGAGACCCAGTACTTC
>19|TRBJ2-1|.|few|TRBV15
CATSDPGWVANIANNEQFF
TGTGCCACCAGCGATCCCGGGTGGGTGGCAAACATTGCTAACAATGAGCAGTTCTTC
>13|TRBJ2-4|.|.|TRBV28
CASSSRVPTGQYF
TGTGCCAGCAGTTCCAGGGTCCCCACGGGTCAGTACTTC
>16|TRBJ1-2|TRBD1|few|TRBV5-4
CASSPTADRGWYGYTF
TGTGCCAGCAGCCCGACAGCTGACAGGGGATGGTATGGCTACACCTTC
>12|TRBJ1-2|TRBD1|.|TRBV27
CASKGQGVGYTF
TGTGCCAGCAAGGGACAGGGTGTTGGCTACACCTTC